This T cell receptor beta chain was found in a study of shared clonotypes between healthy human individuals. Broader study findings: Incomplete sequencing of sorted subsets was indicated by rarefaction despite large depth.

As to this clone: What it recognizes is unknown.

A split of CD4+ cells into CD45RA+ naive and CD45RA-negative memory subsets was performed. The CDR3 has 15 residues. Trimming took off 0 bases at V and 1 base at J, with 7 bases between the two ends. Looked up from germline, CDR1 is SGDLS and CDR2 is YYNGEE. Several immunoSEQ plates held equal portions of the genomic DNA taken from each subset. The protocol was immunoSEQ multiplex PCR, while the TCRdb copy is restricted to in-frame clones and leaves out a portion. The sample lists over a million clones; approximately 97% were seen once. The rearrangement joins TRBV9 to TRBJ2-2; no firm D call. This TCR was sampled from a man younger than 40 in good health. The specimen sequenced was naive CD4+ T cells sorted from blood. This sample's subset: CD45RA+ positively selected. The CDR3 DNA follows: TGTGCCAGCAGCGTAGATCCTCAGAACACCGGGGAGCTGTTTTTT. Its protein product is CASSVDPQNTGELFF.